This T cell receptor (beta chain) came from a study of shared clonotypes between healthy human individuals (dated by TCRdb to about 2020). Describing the broader study: The cohort comprised a couple of women and a few men aged 18 to 49 years. For each donor, CD4 naive and CD4 memory were each run on three plates, CD8 naive on two plates, and CD8 memory on one plate. Per donor, leukapheresis produced somewhere between about 0.85 and 9.5 billion PBMCs. The study deeply sequenced blood TCR repertoires of five healthy adults to estimate repertoire size and the extent of clonotype sharing between individuals. To increase sequencing depth and limit assay-specific biases, TCR repertoire library preparation and sequencing were carried out by different laboratories using diverse techniques. Study-wide findings and limitations: Rarefaction of sorted-subset datasets indicated incomplete sequencing despite the large sequencing depth. Pairwise subsampling led to the expectation that sequencing depth would affect the degree of clonotype sharing among donors. Estimated clonotype richness was generally larger for naive than for memory subsets. Across a handful of donors, about 4.5% of naive CD4, 3.5% of naive CD8, about 2% of memory CD4, and approximately 0.42% of memory CD8 clonotypes were shared. Clonotypes shared by all four sorted-subset donors showed higher generation probabilities than non-shared clonotypes. Because the study included a small number of donors, the genetic and exposure-history diversity represented was limited. Sampling was limited to blood, and TCR repertoires in tissue likely differ from TCR repertoires in blood.

This clone was recorded a few times. No antigen is known for it. Per-base quality was not reported, and no clone a single base away is much larger than it. The junction shows trimming of 4 bases on V and 3 bases on J, plus 10 bases between the germline ends. The CDR3 starts with the cysteine, ends with the phenylalanine, and has 12 residues. Just CDR3 DNA is preserved here, 36 bases in frame from base 1. As encoded in the germline V gene, CDR1 is SQVTM while CDR2 is ANQGSEA. Healthy HIV-negative adults with no recently reported acute infections or vaccinations were included as donors. Every donor was a Caucasian adult living in Nashville, Tennessee, USA. CD4+ T cells were enriched by magnetic negative selection, after which naive cells were positively selected on CD45RA and the negative fraction was taken as the memory subset. Blood was obtained by leukapheresis, after which PBMCs were separated by Ficoll-Histopaque density gradient centrifugation and cryopreserved in liquid nitrogen vapor phase. Purity and quantity of every magnetically sorted T cell population were checked by analytical flow cytometry. Genomic DNA was isolated from every sorted fraction and measured by UV absorbance on a Nanodrop 2000c.

Using the deep immunoSEQ assay, TCR CDR3 regions were amplified from genomic DNA by multiplex PCR. Extracted genomic DNA from each cell subset was distributed evenly across all wells of several immunoSEQ 96-well plates, and each plate was treated as a replicate. For sorted subsets, approximately 200 ng of genomic DNA, equivalent to 30,000 or so T cell genomes, went into each replicate PCR. Purified libraries were measured with a Qubit 3.0 fluorometer, size-checked on a Bioanalyzer 2100, and measured again with the KAPA Library Quantification kit. A separate single-read 150-cycle Illumina NextSeq 550 flow cell was used to sequence each immunoSEQ 96-well plate. The original pipeline was this. Because only junctional sequences without quality scores were contained in the immunoSEQ output, filtering matching that applied to full-length reads could not be performed. Sequences were annotated with PyIR, a Python wrapper for IgBLAST v1.9, using IMGT germline references to assign V/J genes and CDR3. Any read was removed if the V/J assignment was weak (E-value above 1e-6), the CDR3 was missing, or the read contained stop codons, out-of-frame junctions, or ambiguous translated residues. V3J clonotypes were defined as sequences sharing an identical inferred V gene, J gene, and CDR3 amino acid sequence. The percentage overlap between two repertoires was calculated by dividing the number of shared unique clonotypes by the size of the smaller repertoire. Richness of each repertoire was evaluated using RTK rarefaction, the Chao1 estimator, and Recon v2.1 estimates of unobserved clonotypes. For all TCRbeta clonotypes obtained by the gDNA method from several donors, generation probabilities were computed with OLGA. TCRdb mirrors the immuneACCESS table, restricted to in-frame sequences. Some clones are absent from its copies; in checked studies, under half trace to an unresolved V gene, and the reason for the others is unknown. The DNA gave D and trimming, while V, J and clone size come from that table. The sample table holds about 330,000 clones, of which under 80% were seen once. Under 13% of the sample belongs to the ten largest clones.

The chain was built from TRBV29-1 and TRBJ2-7; there is no confident call for the D gene. Sequencing was done on a sample of memory CD4+ T cells sorted from blood. The cell subset or site tag for this specimen amounts to: CD45RA-negative fraction. The receptor was derived from a man under 40 in good health. The CDR3 loop reads CSVAPSSYEQYF. The DNA sequence follows: TGCAGCGTTGCTCCTTCTAGCTACGAGCAGTACTTC.